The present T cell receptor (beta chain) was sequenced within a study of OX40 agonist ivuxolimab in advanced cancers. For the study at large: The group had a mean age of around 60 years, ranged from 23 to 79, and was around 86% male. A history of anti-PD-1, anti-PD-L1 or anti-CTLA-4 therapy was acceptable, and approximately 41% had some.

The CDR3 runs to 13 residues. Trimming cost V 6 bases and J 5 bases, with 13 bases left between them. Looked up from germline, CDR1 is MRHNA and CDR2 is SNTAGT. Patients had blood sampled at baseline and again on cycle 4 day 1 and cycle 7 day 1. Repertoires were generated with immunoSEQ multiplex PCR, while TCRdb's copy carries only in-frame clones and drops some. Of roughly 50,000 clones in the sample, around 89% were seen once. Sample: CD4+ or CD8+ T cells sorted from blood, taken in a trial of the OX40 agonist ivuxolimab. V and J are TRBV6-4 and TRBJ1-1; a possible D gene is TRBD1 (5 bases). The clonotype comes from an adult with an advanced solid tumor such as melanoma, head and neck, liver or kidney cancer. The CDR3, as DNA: TGTGCCAGCAGCCCCTCGGGGGAAACTGAAGCTTTCTTT. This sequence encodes CASSPSGETEAFF.